This T cell receptor (beta chain) was profiled in a study of long-term antiretroviral therapy in people with HIV. Study-level findings and limits: The study found that diversity rose after ART but stayed below transplant donor controls. Comparison with controls showed narrower CDR3 length ranges in HIV repertoires.

With respect to this clone: Its antigen is undetermined.

This CDR3 has 15 residues. Germline V gene sequence: CDR1 MNHEY, CDR2 SVGAGI. Trimming stripped 4 bases from V and 3 bases from J, with 13 bases between. Running of the v3.0 immunoSEQ assay took place at survey level. Sequencing was performed with immunoSEQ multiplex PCR; in TCRdb, only in-frame clones are kept and a portion is missing. The table shows more than 15,000 clones, with roughly 90% occurring only once. The J gene is TRBJ2-1, the V gene TRBV6-5; D unclear. The clonotype comes from a man aged 45-60 years with HIV. This sample comprised unsorted PBMCs, obtained 0.7 years before starting antiretroviral therapy. The DNA of the CDR3 is TGTGCCAGCAGTTCTGACGTAAGGCTCTACAATGAGCAGTTCTTC. Encoded protein: CASSSDVRLYNEQFF.